One T cell receptor (beta chain) is described in this entry. The data are from a study of cytomegalovirus exposure and HLA in healthy donors. Vbeta (60) and Jbeta (13) primers were used in the PCR. Assay: immunoSEQ multiplex PCR; the TCRdb copy retains only in-frame clones and omits some. The table records about 140,000 clones, 70% to 75% of them present only once. Germline CDR1 MNHNY, CDR2 SVGAGI (reference sequence). Trimming removed 6 bases at V and 3 bases at J, with 14 bases between. The CDR3 contains 14 residues. The chain has TRBV6-6 and TRBJ1-1; TRBD1 is a possible D gene (6 bases). The sequenced material came from PBMCs. This sequence was found in a woman aged 30 to 39 in good health and CMV-seronegative. As DNA, the CDR3 is TGTGCCAGCAGAGACACAGGGCGGGACACTGAAGCTTTCTTT. Protein product: CASRDTGRDTEAFF.